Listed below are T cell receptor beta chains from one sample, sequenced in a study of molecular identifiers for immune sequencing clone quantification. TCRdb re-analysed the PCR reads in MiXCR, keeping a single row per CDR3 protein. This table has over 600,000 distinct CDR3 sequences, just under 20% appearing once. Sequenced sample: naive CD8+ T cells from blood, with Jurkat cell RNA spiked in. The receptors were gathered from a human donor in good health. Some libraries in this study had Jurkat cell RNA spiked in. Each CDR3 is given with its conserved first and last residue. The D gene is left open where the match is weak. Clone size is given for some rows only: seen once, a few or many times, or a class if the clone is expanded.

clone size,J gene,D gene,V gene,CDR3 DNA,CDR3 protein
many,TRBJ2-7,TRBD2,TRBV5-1,TGCGCCAGCAGCTTGGGAACTAGCGGGGATATTTACGAGCAGTACTTC,CASSLGTSGDIYEQYF
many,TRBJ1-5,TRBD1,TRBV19,TGTGCCACACCTTACGCGGGACAGTGCAGGTCGCCCCAGCATTTT,CATPYAGQCRSPQHF
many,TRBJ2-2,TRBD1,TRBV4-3,TGCGCCAGCAGCCAACACCGGACAGGACCGGGGGAGCTGTTTTTT,CASSQHRTGPGELFF
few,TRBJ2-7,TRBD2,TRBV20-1,TGCAGTGCTAGAGATATAGCGGGAGGCTACGAGCAGTACTTC,CSARDIAGGYEQYF
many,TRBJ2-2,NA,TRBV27,TGTGCCAGCAGTTCCGGGACTTCGATGGGGGAGCTGTTTTTT,CASSSGTSMGELFF
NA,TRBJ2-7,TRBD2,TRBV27,TGTGCCAGCGGTTTATGGGCGGGAGGGCCTGTCGAGCAGTACTTC,CASGLWAGGPVEQYF
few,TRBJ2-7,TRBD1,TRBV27,TGTGCCAGCAGTTTAAGTCAGGGGGCCCTCGAGCAGTACTTC,CASSLSQGALEQYF
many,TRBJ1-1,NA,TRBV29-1,TGCAGCGTTCACGGGAACACTGAAGCTTTCTTT,CSVHGNTEAFF
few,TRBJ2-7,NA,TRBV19,TGTGCCAGTAGTATTTCACAAGGTCAATCCTACGAGCAGTACTTC,CASSISQGQSYEQYF
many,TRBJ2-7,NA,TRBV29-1,TGCAGCGTTGACGGAGGGGTTGGAGTCGGGTACGAGCAGTACTTC,CSVDGGVGVGYEQYF
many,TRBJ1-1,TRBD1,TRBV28,TGTGCCAGCAGAACCGGGACAGCGATCAACACTGAAGCTTTCTTT,CASRTGTAINTEAFF
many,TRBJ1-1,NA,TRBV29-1,TGCAGCGTTGAAAGCAAGATTTGGGGGAACACTGAAGCTTTCTTT,CSVESKIWGNTEAFF
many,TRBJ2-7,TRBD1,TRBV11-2,TGTGCCAGCAGCTCCGCAGGGGGCTTCACCTACGAGCAGTACTTC,CASSSAGGFTYEQYF
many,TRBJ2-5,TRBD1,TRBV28,TGTGCCAACGGGACAGGGTTTGAGACCCAGTACTTC,CANGTGFETQYF
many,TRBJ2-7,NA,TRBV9,TGTGCCAGCAGCGTAGGCCCTAAAGGGCTGCTAACCTACGAGCAGTACTTC,CASSVGPKGLLTYEQYF